This entry lists 29 T cell receptor beta chains sequenced from one sample in a study of cytomegalovirus exposure and HLA in healthy donors (dated by TCRdb to about 2017). Receptor libraries were prepared by the immunoSEQ multiplex PCR assay. For the multiplex PCR, a mixture combining 60 forward primers for TCR Vbeta segments and 13 reverse primers for TCR Jbeta segments was used. The table comes from immuneACCESS by way of TCRdb, which keeps in-frame sequences with V and J called. Part of the clones is missing from these tables; in studies checked, under half for an unresolved V gene and the rest for unknown reasons. This sample has around 160,000 clones in its table, and 70% to 90% of those were observed once. The ten largest account for about 9.3% of the sample. What was sequenced was PBMCs. All receptors derive from a man younger than 30 in good health and CMV-seropositive.

CDR3 sequence (DNA): TGTGCCAGTACCACACAGGGAATCGGAACCTATAATTCACCCCTCCACTTT. This codes for CASTTQGIGTYNSPLHF. The V gene is TRBV19, the J gene TRBJ1-6, with D possibly matching TRBD1 (6 bases). Germline V CDR1 and CDR2: LNHDA, SQIVND (reference sequence). The CDR3 covers 17 residues. Trimming removed 7 bases at V and 2 bases at J, with 18 bases between.

In DNA form, the CDR3 reads TGTGCCAGCAGCCCAACTTTGGGCGGGGGGGTCAAACAAGAGACCCAGTACTTC. The encoded protein is CASSPTLGGGVKQETQYF. This chain links TRBV9 with TRBJ2-5, with 9 positions matching TRBD2. Germline values: CDR1 SGDLS, CDR2 YYNGEE. The ends lost 4 bases at V and 2 bases at J; junction bases unmatched: 15. This CDR3 region has 18 residues.

J is TRBJ2-7 and V is TRBV11-2; D gene unclear. The V and J ends lost 1 base and 2 bases respectively, with 6 bases between them. This CDR3 region has 13 residues. Germline lookup yields CDR1 SGHAT and CDR2 FQNNGV. CDR3 sequence reads: CASSLGAPYEQYF. CDR3 DNA sequence: TGTGCCAGCAGCTTAGGGGCTCCCTACGAGCAGTACTTC.

This clone appeared a single time. The chain couples TRBV7-2 to TRBJ2-3, with D perhaps matching TRBD2 (5 bases). The CDR3 length is 14 residues. CDR1 is SGHTA and CDR2 is FQGNSA in the germline V gene. Trimming took off 5 bases at V and 2 bases at J, with 11 bases between the two ends. CDR3 DNA sequence: TGTGCCAGCAGCCCCGGGCTAGCCACAGATACGCAGTATTTT. As protein: CASSPGLATDTQYF.

Turning to this clone: Being one base from a much bigger clone, this may be a read error. This chain joins TRBV6-6 and TRBJ2-7; 10 nucleotides align to TRBD1. Germline CDR1 is MNHNY and CDR2 is SVGAGI (reference sequence). J lost 3 bases, V lost 6 bases, and 2 bases had no gene match. The CDR3 loop spans 13 amino acids. The CDR3 coding sequence is TGTGCCAGCAGGCGGACAGGGGGCTACGAGCAGTACTTC. Encoded protein: CASRRTGGYEQYF.

The rearrangement links TRBV19 to TRBJ1-5, with 7 bases identical to TRBD1. The germline CDR1 and CDR2 sequences are LNHDA and SQIVND (reference sequence). This CDR3 comprises 15 residues. V lost 5 bases, J lost 5 bases, and 9 bases stayed unmatched. The CDR3 region has the DNA TGTGCCAGTAGTGGTGACAGGGACCTTTATCAGCCCCAGCATTTT. Translation gives CASSGDRDLYQPQHF.

The V and J genes are TRBV12-5 and TRBJ1-2, with 7 bases fitting TRBD1. In germline, CDR1 is LGHNT, CDR2 FRNRAP. This CDR3 is 15 amino acids long. V shed 6 bases, J shed 6 bases, and the junction held 13 bases outside the gene matches. CDR3 DNA: TGTGCTAGTGGCCAGACAGGGAATGTGTTCAATGGCTACACCTTC. The encoded protein is CASGQTGNVFNGYTF.

The chain carries TRBV2 and TRBJ2-7, with D maybe TRBD2 (5 bases). V was shortened by 8 bases and J by 6 bases, with 11 bases between the two germline ends. CDR3 size: 11 residues. The germline V gene has CDR1 SNHLY and CDR2 FYNNEI. The CDR3 nucleotides read TGTGCCAGCCGTCGGGGTACCGAGCAGTACTTC. It translates to CASRRGTEQYF.

In the case of this clone: At the DNA level, this CDR3 is encoded by other sequences in the same sample as well. The chain uses TRBV6-6 and TRBJ2-7; 7 bases agree with TRBD1. This CDR3 has 14 residues. Germline CDR1 and CDR2: MNHNY and SVGAGI (reference sequence). Losses at the gene ends were 9 bases for V and 2 bases for J; bases not matched to a gene: 10. The chain's CDR3 is CASSGTTGTYEQYF. The CDR3 DNA is TGTGCCAGTAGTGGGACGACAGGGACCTACGAGCAGTACTTC.

The J gene is TRBJ2-4, the V gene TRBV19; the D gene is possibly TRBD1 (6 bases). CDR1 and CDR2 (germline): LNHDA, SQIVND (reference sequence). V shed 0 bases and J shed 3 bases, with 9 bases lying between them. The CDR3 sequence is 15 residues long. The CDR3 nucleotides are TGTGCCAGTAGTATAGAAGGGGGAAACAAAAACATTCAGTACTTC. Its protein is CASSIEGGNKNIQYF.

The V gene is TRBV4-3, the J gene TRBJ2-3; D might be TRBD2 (5 bases). The length of the CDR3 is 16 residues. Trimming shortened V by 0 bases and J by 0 bases, and 10 bases separated the two germline ends. Germline loops: CDR1 LGHNA, CDR2 YSLEER. The CDR3 sequence is CASSQEGLASTDTQYF. CDR3 nucleotides: TGCGCCAGCAGCCAAGAAGGGCTAGCCAGCACAGATACGCAGTATTTT.

The genes are TRBV7-6 and TRBJ2-1; 10 positions agree with TRBD1. The CDR3 is 18 amino acids. Germline V gene lookup returns CDR1 SGHVS and CDR2 FNYEAQ. Trimming took 5 bases from V and 7 from J; bases not matched to a gene: 17. CDR3 in amino acids: CASSRTGQGLGLMNEQFF. The CDR3 coding sequence is TGTGCCAGCAGCCGTACGGGACAGGGGCTGGGACTGATGAATGAGCAGTTCTTC.

The chain carries TRBV25-1 and TRBJ2-1, with TRBD2 identical over 9 bases. The CDR3 loop spans 15 amino acids. J lost 4 bases, V lost 2 bases, and 3 bases had no gene match. Per germline, CDR1 MGHDK and CDR2 SYGVNS. CDR3 amino acids: CASSEAGGLYNEQFF. In DNA, the CDR3 is TGTGCCAGCAGTGAAGCGGGGGGGCTGTACAATGAGCAGTTCTTC.

This chain uses TRBV6-1 with TRBJ1-3; D possibly corresponds to TRBD1 (6 bases). The length of the CDR3 is 14 residues. Trimming removed 4 bases at V and 0 bases at J, with 7 bases between. Germline CDR1 reads MNHNS; CDR2 reads SASEGT. The DNA for the CDR3 is TGTGCCAGCAGTGGACAGGTCTCTGGAAACACCATATATTTT. Amino acids: CASSGQVSGNTIYF.

The chain couples TRBV19 to TRBJ2-3; D possibly corresponds to TRBD1 (5 bases). V lost 2 bases to trimming and J lost 6 bases, with 18 bases between them. Germline CDR1 and CDR2: LNHDA and SQIVND (reference sequence). This CDR3 comprises 16 residues. The DNA for the CDR3 is TGTGCCAGTAGTATATCTCAGCCCAGGGCCGGGGATACGCAGTATTTT. Protein product: CASSISQPRAGDTQYF.

The chain has TRBV9 and TRBJ1-2; TRBD1 matches 8 bases. V trimming: 4 bases; J trimming: 5 bases; junction bases outside the gene matches: 16. Per germline, CDR1 SGDLS and CDR2 YYNGEE. There are 17 residues in the CDR3. CDR3 DNA: TGTGCCAGCAGCACCGGACAGGGCCAGAAGGAAGGGTATGGCTACACCTTC. Its protein is CASSTGQGQKEGYGYTF.

This clone was picked up a small number of times. The V call is TRBV6-6, the J call TRBJ2-1, with 8 positions matching TRBD2. The V gene's germline CDR1 is MNHNY and CDR2 SVGAGI (reference sequence). V was pared by 5 bases and J by 14 bases, with 8 bases of the junction left unmatched. This CDR3 is built from 12 residues. CDR3 sequence: CASSDPGLGKFF. The CDR3, as DNA: TGTGCCAGCAGTGACCCGGGACTAGGAAAGTTCTTC.

This clone was counted once. J is TRBJ2-1 and V is TRBV11-3, with a possible D match to TRBD1 (6 bases). There are 15 residues in the CDR3. Looked up from germline, CDR1 is SGHNT and CDR2 is YENEEA. V lost 1 base and J 9 bases, leaving 16 bases between the germline ends. For the CDR3, the DNA is TGTGCCAGCAGCTTAGCCTACGGGACAAACACTGAGCAGTTCTTC. Encoded protein: CASSLAYGTNTEQFF.

This chain joins TRBV12-5 and TRBJ1-6; D unresolved. The CDR3 is 14 amino acids. V gave up 6 bases and J gave up 6 bases, with 12 bases separating them. Germline CDR1 and CDR2: LGHNT and FRNRAP. The CDR3 protein is CASGSGIRNSPLHF. CDR3 nucleotide sequence: TGTGCTAGTGGATCGGGTATCCGTAATTCACCCCTCCACTTT.

The chain couples TRBV19 to TRBJ2-2, with TRBD2 matching over 11 bases. V trimming: 8 bases; J trimming: 5 bases; junction bases outside the gene matches: 10. The CDR3 is made up of 16 amino acids. In germline, CDR1 is LNHDA, CDR2 SQIVND (reference sequence). For the CDR3, the DNA is TGTGCCAGTCACATTACTAGCGGGGGTGTTACCGGGGAGCTGTTTTTT. Protein sequence: CASHITSGGVTGELFF.

The CDR3: CASSYTSGANEQFF. CDR3 nucleotide sequence: TGTGCCAGCAGTTACACTAGCGGGGCAAATGAGCAGTTCTTC. V usage is TRBV7-9 and J usage is TRBJ2-1; TRBD2 matches 10 bases. This CDR3 has 14 residues. The V segment lost 6 bases and the J segment 7 bases; nucleotides outside the gene matches: 6. CDR1 is SEHNR and CDR2 is FQNEAQ in the germline V gene (reference sequence). Looking up the rest from reference TRBV7-9 and TRBJ2-1 gives the full variable domain: DTGVSQNPRHKITKRGQNVTFRCDPISEHNRLYWYRQTLGQGPEFLTYFQNEAQLEKSRLLSDRFSAERPKGSFSTLEIQRTEQGDSAMYLCASSYTSGANEQFFGPGTRLTVL.

This clone was seen more than once but under ten times. This chain uses TRBV19 with TRBJ1-3; 10 bases line up with TRBD1. Germline values: CDR1 LNHDA, CDR2 SQIVND (reference sequence). There are 14 residues in the CDR3. In nucleotides, the CDR3 is TGTGGGACTCGGGACAGGGGCCCCGGAAACACCATATATTTT. It is translated as CGTRDRGPGNTIYF.

The chain has TRBV7-2 and TRBJ1-1, with D possibly matching TRBD1 (5 bases). CDR1 is SGHTA and CDR2 is FQGNSA in the germline V gene. The CDR3 loop spans 17 amino acids. Trimming pared 5 bases from V and 0 bases from J, leaving 19 bases between. The CDR3 DNA reads TGTGCCAGCAGCCCCTGGCCTCTACAGGACATGAACACTGAAGCTTTCTTT. This codes for CASSPWPLQDMNTEAFF.

The chain is built from TRBV18 and TRBJ1-5, with 10 bases that match TRBD1. Trimming removed 3 bases from V and 0 bases from J; junction bases left unmatched: 5. The CDR3 is 17 amino acids. Germline CDR1 and CDR2: KGHSH and LQKENI. The CDR3: CASSPRTGGDSNQPQHF. CDR3 nucleotide sequence: TGTGCCAGCTCACCGAGGACAGGGGGGGATAGCAATCAGCCCCAGCATTTT.

The V gene is TRBV5-1, the J gene TRBJ2-3; TRBD2 aligns across 7 bases. The CDR3 runs to 18 residues. The germline CDR1 and CDR2 sequences are SGHRS and YFSETQ. V was clipped by 5 bases and J by 4 bases; unmatched bases: 19. This chain's CDR3 is CASREGSVTSVFADTQYF. The CDR3 bases are TGCGCCAGCAGGGAAGGATCTGTAACTAGCGTTTTCGCAGATACGCAGTATTTT.

This rearrangement joins TRBV5-6 to TRBJ2-7; 9 nucleotides match TRBD1. Germline values: CDR1 SGHDT, CDR2 YYEEEE. This CDR3 has 14 residues. The V and J ends lost 4 bases and 7 bases, in that order; junction bases with no gene match: 9. The CDR3 protein is CASSKQGAREEQYF. In DNA, the CDR3 is TGTGCCAGCAGCAAACAGGGGGCTCGGGAAGAGCAGTACTTC.

The chain has TRBV2 and TRBJ1-4; D possibly corresponds to TRBD1 (5 bases). Germline-derived CDR1 and CDR2 are SNHLY and FYNNEI. The CDR3 sequence is 16 residues long. The V end was cut by 7 bases, the J end by 8 bases, with 23 bases between. The CDR3 sequence is CASTVRVASLSEKLFF. The CDR3 nucleotides are TGTGCCAGCACCGTCAGGGTGGCCTCCCTAAGCGAAAAACTGTTTTTT.

The genes are TRBV18 and TRBJ2-2, with D unclear. Trimming removed 3 bases from V and 1 base from J, with 12 bases in between. The CDR3 loop spans 16 amino acids. Germline CDR1 and CDR2: KGHSH and LQKENI. CDR3 nucleotides: TGTGCCAGCTCACCGCCGAACCGAGGGAACACCGGGGAGCTGTTTTTT. It is translated as CASSPPNRGNTGELFF. Together with reference TRBV18 and TRBJ2-2, the CDR3 gives the full variable domain: NAGVMQNPRHLVRRRGQEARLRCSPMKGHSHVYWYRQLPEEGLKFMVYLQKENIIDESGMPKERFSAEFPKEGPSILRIQQVVRGDSAAYFCASSPPNRGNTGELFFGEGSRLTVL.

The chain joins TRBV5-1 to TRBJ1-4; maybe TRBD1 (5 bases). The germline gives CDR1 SGHRS, CDR2 YFSETQ. Trimming shortened V by 7 bases and J by 4 bases, and 14 bases separated the two germline ends. The CDR3 extends over 14 amino acids. DNA of the CDR3: TGCGCCAGCGGAAGCCTGGGGGGTAATGAAAAACTGTTTTTT. It encodes CASGSLGGNEKLFF.